One sample yielded the 5 T cell receptor beta chains listed below, sequenced in a study of blood T cell repertoires in COVID-19. TCRdb's copy holds only in-frame clones and misses some; the assay was immunoSEQ multiplex PCR. Among roughly 380,000 clones listed, approximately 89% were seen once. The sequenced sample was PBMCs or T cells enriched from blood (not recorded which). The receptors were gathered from a man under 40 who had recovered from COVID-19.

The V call is TRBV15, the J call TRBJ2-2; 9 bases align to TRBD2. The CDR3 runs to 21 residues. Trimming took 3 bases from V and 7 from J; bases not matched to a gene: 24. Germline V gene sequence: CDR1 LNHNV, CDR2 YYDKDF (reference sequence). Here the CDR3 reads CATSRGLFAGGLLRAGGELFF. The CDR3 DNA follows: TGTGCCACCAGCAGGGGACTTTTCGCGGGGGGGCTTCTGAGAGCAGGCGGGGAGCTGTTTTTT.

The count of this clone is one. The sample carries other DNA sequences with the same CDR3. This rearrangement joins TRBV12-3 or TRBV12-4 to TRBJ1-5, with D possibly being TRBD1 (6 bases). The CDR3 extends over 13 amino acids. The V end lost 5 bases, the J end lost 4 bases, and 9 bases lay between the germline ends. The CDR3 spells CASSPRGNQPQHF. The CDR3 DNA is TGTGCCAGCAGTCCGAGGGGGAATCAGCCCCAGCATTTT.

Comments on this clone: A much larger clonotype is one base distant, so this may be a read error. In the same sample, other DNA sequences code for this CDR3. V and J are TRBV6-5 and TRBJ1-6; D remains unclear. Germline loops: CDR1 MNHEY, CDR2 SVGAGI. Trimming took off 2 bases at V and 6 bases at J, with 14 bases between the two ends. CDR3 length equals 16 residues. The CDR3 region has the DNA TGTGCCAGCAGTTACGGTCCACCTAGCTTTAATTCACCCCTCCACTTT. It translates to CASSYGPPSFNSPLHF.

V and J are TRBV21-1 and TRBJ2-7; TRBD1, the table's D call, lacks a check against the DNA. TRBV21-1 is assigned pseudogene status. This CDR3 region has 11 residues. CDR3 amino acids: CASLQGNEQYF. For the CDR3, the DNA is TGTGCCAGCCTACAGGGAAACGAGCAGTACTTC.

CDR3 sequence reads: CASGGRDRGQAYGYTF. DNA of the CDR3: TGTGCTAGTGGTGGCCGGGACAGGGGGCAGGCCTATGGCTACACCTTC. This chain links TRBV12-5 with TRBJ1-2; the match to TRBD1 covers 12 bases. CDR1 and CDR2 (germline): LGHNT, FRNRAP. J was trimmed by 4 bases and V by 5 bases; bases with no gene match: 8. The CDR3 covers 16 residues.